This TCR beta chain was sequenced for a study of technical replicates of blood from several donors. Using immunoSEQ multiplex PCR, the repertoire was profiled, and TCRdb retains in-frame clones only, with some absent. This table holds some 74,000 clones, around 95% found once. The clonotype was recovered from a human donor in good health. The sample was T cells isolated from PBMCs.

CDR3: CASSFLGGAEAFF. The CDR3 DNA follows: TGTGCCAGCAGTTTTCTTGGGGGGGCTGAAGCTTTCTTT. This chain uses TRBV27 with TRBJ1-1; D may be TRBD1 (5 bases). Germline V gives CDR1 MNHEY, CDR2 SMNVEV (reference sequence). CDR3 length equals 13 residues. Trimming pared 3 bases from V and 6 bases from J, leaving 11 bases between.